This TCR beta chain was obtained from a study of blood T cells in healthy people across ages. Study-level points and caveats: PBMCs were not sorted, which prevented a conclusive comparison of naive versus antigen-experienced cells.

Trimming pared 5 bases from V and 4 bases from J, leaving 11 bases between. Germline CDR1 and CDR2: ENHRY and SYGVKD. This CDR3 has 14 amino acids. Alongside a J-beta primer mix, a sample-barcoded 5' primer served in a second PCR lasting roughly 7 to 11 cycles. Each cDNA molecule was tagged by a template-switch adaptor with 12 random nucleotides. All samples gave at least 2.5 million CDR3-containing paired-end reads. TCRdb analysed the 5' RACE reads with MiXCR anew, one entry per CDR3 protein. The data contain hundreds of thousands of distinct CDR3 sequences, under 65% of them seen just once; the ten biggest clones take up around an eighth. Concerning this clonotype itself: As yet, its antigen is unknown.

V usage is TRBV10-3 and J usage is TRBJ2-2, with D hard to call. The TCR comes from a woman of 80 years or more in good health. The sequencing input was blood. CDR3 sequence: CAISRITVTGELFF. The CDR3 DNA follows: TGTGCCATCAGTCGCATAACAGTCACCGGGGAGCTGTTTTTT.